Listed here are 22 T cell receptor beta chains from one sample, sequenced in a study of T cells after yellow fever vaccination (dated by TCRdb to between 2017 and 2020). Preparation of the library involved 5' RACE. These reads were obtained on an Illumina HiSeq 2500. The public reads were quality trimmed at Q25 with fastp and then assembled into clones with MiXCR by TCRdb, keeping productive beta chains. When rows share a CDR3 protein, they turn into one entry using the most common DNA and genes. The sample table records some 300,000 distinct CDR3 sequences; roughly 8.3% of these occur just once. The ten largest account for 17% of the sample. The sample's treatment or condition label, decoded: live attenuated yellow fever vaccine strain. Sequencing was performed on PBMCs, taken roughly 46 days after the first yellow fever vaccination. These receptors all come from a young man who received the YFV17D yellow fever vaccine.

The chain is built from TRBV5-4 and TRBJ2-1; TRBD2 is a possible D gene (5 bases). V was shortened by 4 bases and J by 5 bases, with 19 bases between the two germline ends. The CDR3 runs 16 residues. CDR1 is SGHNT and CDR2 is YYREEE in the germline V gene (reference sequence). The CDR3, as DNA: TGTGCCAGCAGCCGGAGGCGGCTAGTGGTAGACAATGAGCAGTTCTTC. This codes for CASSRRRLVVDNEQFF. The variable domain in full, with the rest retrieved from reference TRBV5-4 and TRBJ2-1, is ETGVTQSPTHLIKTRGQQVTLRCSSQSGHNTVSWYQQALGQGPQFIFQYYREEENGRGNFPPRFSGLQFPNYSSELNVNALELDDSALYLCASSRRRLVVDNEQFFGPGTRLTVL.

The chain couples TRBV12-3 or TRBV12-4 to TRBJ1-1; D not resolved. There are 12 residues in the CDR3. The germline V and J ends were trimmed by 4 bases and 4 bases, with 7 bases remaining between them. CDR3 region: CASSWTATEAFF. DNA of the CDR3: TGTGCCAGCAGTTGGACGGCCACTGAAGCTTTCTTT.

This clonotype has only a few counts. The rearrangement links TRBV5-6 to TRBJ1-4; D is unresolved. V gave up 2 bases and J gave up 2 bases, with 13 bases separating them. This CDR3 is built from 16 residues. Looked up from germline, CDR1 is SGHDT and CDR2 is YYEEEE. CDR3 in DNA: TGTGCCAGCAGCTTACTCCCTACGCGGACTAATGAAAAACTGTTTTTT. Encoded protein: CASSLLPTRTNEKLFF.

This clonotype has a handful of counts. The rearrangement uses TRBV28 and TRBJ2-3, with D perhaps matching TRBD2 (6 bases). Germline lookup yields CDR1 MDHEN and CDR2 SYDVKM. The CDR3 covers 13 residues. The V end was cut by 3 bases, the J end by 8 bases, with 12 bases between. The CDR3 DNA is TGTGCCAGCAGTTTGTCGGGTAGCGGTACGCAGTATTTT. Protein product: CASSLSGSGTQYF.

This sequence joins TRBV28 and TRBJ2-7; D ambiguous. The CDR3 sequence is 13 residues long. Between the trimmed V and J ends, which lost 7 bases and 1 base, there was a span of 11 bases. The germline gives CDR1 MDHEN, CDR2 SYDVKM. CDR3 in DNA: TGTGCCAGCACCCCCCCGGGTTCCTACGAGCAGTACGTC. Translating it yields CASTPPGSYEQYV.

In its sample, this clonotype was seen many times. This sequence joins TRBV2 and TRBJ2-5; D assignment may be TRBD1 or TRBD2 (8 bases each). V shed 8 bases and J shed 3 bases, with 19 bases lying between them. Germline loops: CDR1 SNHLY, CDR2 FYNNEI. The CDR3 is made up of 15 amino acids. Written as DNA, the CDR3 is TGTGCCAGCGGACAGGGCCAGACTAGCGAAGAGACCCAGTACTTC. Protein: CASGQGQTSEETQYF.

This clonotype was observed a handful of times. The chain uses TRBV3-1 and TRBJ1-2; 10 bases agree with TRBD1. V shed 3 bases and J 12 bases; nucleotides not matched to a gene: 7. The CDR3 runs 13 residues. Germline CDR1 is LGHDT and CDR2 is YNNKEL (reference sequence). CDR3 coding DNA: TGTGCCAGCAGCCAGACGGGACAGGGGACCGACACCTTC. Its translation is CASSQTGQGTDTF.

This clonotype was counted between two and nine times. The CDR3 here is CATSSDQGTDTQYF. CDR3 bases: TGTGCCACCTCTTCCGACCAGGGGACAGATACGCAGTATTTT. The V and J genes are TRBV10-3 and TRBJ2-3; D perhaps matches TRBD1 (6 bases). CDR1 is ENHRY and CDR2 is SYGVKD in the germline V gene. V lost 10 bases and J lost 3, with 17 bases in between. This CDR3 region has 14 residues.

In DNA, the CDR3 is TGTGCCAGCACTTTACAGGGATGGAATCAGCCCCAGCATTTT. As protein: CASTLQGWNQPQHF. The rearrangement uses TRBV6-2 or TRBV6-3 and TRBJ1-5; D is possibly TRBD1 (6 bases). V was shortened by 7 bases and J by 4 bases, with 14 bases between the two germline ends. Germline-derived CDR1 and CDR2 are MNHEY and SVGEGT. The CDR3 spans 14 residues.

This clonotype has only a few counts. The J gene is TRBJ1-5, the V gene TRBV12-3 or TRBV12-4; 9 bases agree with TRBD1. The CDR3 runs 14 residues. V trimming: 5 bases; J trimming: 7 bases; junction bases outside the gene matches: 6. For the CDR3, the DNA is TGTGCCAGCAGTCGCCGGACAGGGGTACAGCCCCAGCATTTT. Protein sequence: CASSRRTGVQPQHF.

Many counts were recorded for this clonotype. This chain connects TRBV7-2 to TRBJ1-1; D not resolved. Germline V gene sequence: CDR1 SGHTA, CDR2 FQGNSA. Trimming pared 5 bases from V and 2 bases from J, leaving 6 bases between. The CDR3 sequence is 12 residues long. CDR3 nucleotide sequence: TGTGCCAGCAGCACTTACAACACTGAAGCTTTCTTT. It codes for CASSTYNTEAFF.

The chain is built from TRBV27 and TRBJ2-3, with D hard to call. Looked up from germline, CDR1 is MNHEY and CDR2 is SMNVEV (reference sequence). This CDR3 is 14 amino acids long. The ends were cut back, 5 bases at V and 2 bases at J, with 11 bases in the middle. CDR3 region: CASSQSPNTDTQYF. Written as DNA, the CDR3 is TGTGCCAGCAGTCAGAGTCCCAACACAGATACGCAGTATTTT.

This clonotype has at least ten counts. This sequence joins TRBV28 and TRBJ2-3; 7 nucleotides line up with TRBD1. V gave up 10 bases and J gave up 0 bases; unmatched junction bases: 10. The CDR3 covers 15 residues. Germline CDR1 reads MDHEN; CDR2 reads SYDVKM. CDR3 loop: CATLSGTASTDTQYF. The CDR3 DNA follows: TGTGCCACCCTATCCGGGACAGCGAGCACAGATACGCAGTATTTT.

The chain combines TRBV6-2 or TRBV6-3 with TRBJ1-2; maybe TRBD1 (6 bases). This CDR3 has 15 residues. Trimming left V 2 bases short and J 4 bases short, with 14 bases between. Germline V gene sequence: CDR1 MNHEY, CDR2 SVGEGT. The CDR3 reads CASSYADGQLYGYTF. CDR3 nucleotides: TGTGCCAGCAGTTACGCGGATGGACAGCTCTATGGCTACACCTTC.

J is TRBJ2-1 and V is TRBV25-1; D ambiguous. This CDR3 has 12 amino acids. The V and J ends lost 4 bases and 6 bases respectively, with 7 bases between them. Germline V gives CDR1 MGHDK, CDR2 SYGVNS. The CDR3 nucleotides are TGTGCCAGCAGTGGGGCCCTCAATGAGCAGTTCTTC. Protein: CASSGALNEQFF.

This chain links TRBV28 with TRBJ2-7; 7 positions match TRBD1. Looked up from germline, CDR1 is MDHEN and CDR2 is SYDVKM. CDR3 length: 15 residues. Trimming took 7 bases from V and 1 from J; bases not matched to a gene: 10. CDR3 amino acids: CASTSPRQGSYEQYV. In DNA form, the CDR3 reads TGTGCCAGCACTTCACCGAGACAGGGTTCCTACGAGCAGTACGTC.

This clonotype was detected only a few times. This chain uses TRBV7-2 with TRBJ1-1; 7 bases are shared with TRBD1. V was pared by 5 bases and J by 10 bases, with 7 bases of the junction left unmatched. The CDR3 spans 12 residues. Germline CDR1 reads SGHTA; CDR2 reads FQGNSA. The CDR3 here is CASSPERGLAFF. The CDR3 DNA is TGTGCCAGCAGCCCGGAAAGGGGGCTAGCTTTCTTT.

There are a few counts of this clonotype. The V gene is TRBV7-2, the J gene TRBJ2-5; tentative D call: TRBD1 (6 bases). This CDR3 comprises 14 residues. CDR1 is SGHTA and CDR2 is FQGNSA in the germline V gene. The V gene lost 7 bases and the J gene lost 5 bases, with 17 bases spanning the gap. The CDR3 region has the DNA TGTGCCAGCACTGGGCAGGGGTCCCGGGAGACCCAGTACTTC. The encoded protein is CASTGQGSRETQYF.

This clonotype appeared a few times. The CDR3, as DNA: TGCAGTGCGATACCGGGACTTCCCTACGAGCAGTACTTC. Amino acid sequence: CSAIPGLPYEQYF. The rearrangement uses TRBV20-1 and TRBJ2-7; the D gene is possibly TRBD2 (6 bases). The CDR3 has 13 amino acids. V was shortened by 6 bases and J by 2 bases, with 14 bases between the two germline ends. Germline V gene lookup returns CDR1 DFQATT and CDR2 SNEGSKA (reference sequence).

The gene calls are TRBV28 and TRBJ1-5, with a tentative D call TRBD1 (5 bases). V shed 2 bases and J shed 2 bases, with 10 bases lying between them. Per germline, CDR1 MDHEN and CDR2 SYDVKM. The CDR3 has 15 amino acids. The CDR3 nucleotides read TGTGCCAGCAGTTTACAGGGTCCTGGCAATCAGCCCCAGCATTTT. Protein sequence: CASSLQGPGNQPQHF.

The chain uses TRBV5-5 and TRBJ1-6; 11 nucleotides match TRBD1. Germline V gene data show CDR1 as SGHKS and CDR2 as YYEKEE (reference sequence). The V and J ends lost 3 bases and 16 bases, in that order; junction bases with no gene match: 9. The CDR3 loop spans 14 amino acids. DNA for the CDR3: TGTGCCAGCAGCTACGGGGACAGGGGGTTTCGGCTCCACTTT. Translated: CASSYGDRGFRLHF.

The table lists this clonotype with a few counts. The J gene is TRBJ1-5, the V gene TRBV2, with D unresolved. There are 14 residues in the CDR3. Germline loops: CDR1 SNHLY, CDR2 FYNNEI. Trimming took 7 bases from V and 5 from J, leaving 15 bases between them. The DNA for the CDR3 is TGTGCCAGCAAAATGGGCAGTACCTATCAGCCCCAGCATTTT. Translation: CASKMGSTYQPQHF.